This T cell receptor (beta chain) was profiled in a study of post-analysis software for immune sequencing data (dated by TCRdb to the mid-2010s). Background for the entire study: Disease courses on record covered relapsing-remitting, secondary progressive and progressive-relapsing multiple sclerosis, though some patients had no subtype annotation. The multiple sclerosis patient repertoires were compared with 10 to 12 previously published healthy control repertoires from donors aged about 6 to 26 years. A subset of samples was prepared in parallel using single-end sample barcoding, then pooled and co-amplified after Illumina adapter ligation. Beyond this particular receptor, the publication reports: Significantly higher frequencies in patients than in controls were found for several TRBV segments, including TRBV5-6, TRBV5-1 and TRBV20-1. When samples were clustered directly using the F measure, samples prepared in the same batch co-clustered strongly, which prompted a batch-effect correction. The multiple sclerosis patient group was slightly younger than the control group. Significantly lower normalized Chao1 diversity was found in multiple sclerosis patients than in controls, suggesting substantial peripheral T-cell clonal expansion.

This clonotype showed up many times. Its antigen is unknown. No base qualities exist here, and no much larger clone lies one base off it. TCR beta repertoires were profiled from peripheral blood of approximately 13 young patients with multiple sclerosis to demonstrate the VDJtools post-analysis software. The patients with multiple sclerosis were children and adolescents between about 6 and 15 years of age. Receptor amplification or capture employed PCR. The listed sequencing device is Illumina HiSeq 2500. To reduce PCR and sequencing biases, unique molecular identifiers were built into the TCR beta cDNA libraries. Per 1 to 10 million input T cells, approximately 500,000 cDNA molecules were obtained, such that each molecule approximated one T cell. The patient libraries were prepared and sequenced with the same protocol used for the earlier healthy control dataset. Samples belonging to the same batch were prepared together, multiplexed and sequenced on a shared HiSeq lane. The published analysis was carried out like this. Raw barcoded reads were processed with MIGEC, and single-read molecular identifier groups were discarded before consensus assembly and CDR3 extraction. VDJtools was used for post-analysis of the clonotype tables, and diversity was normalized by down-sampling every dataset to the size of the smallest sample. To correct batch-related cross-sample contamination, repertoire overlap clustering matched CDR3 amino acid sequences but not nucleotide sequences. TCRdb passed the public sequencing reads through fastp at Q25 and MiXCR, retaining productive beta sequences. Identical CDR3 protein sequences are pooled into one entry, listed with their most common genes and DNA. TCRdb, not the original authors, processed these V and J calls. The sample profile shows under 200,000 distinct CDR3 sequences; over 25% of them were found once. 3% to 4% of the sample is held by the ten biggest clonotypes.

V and J are truncated by 7 bases and 2 bases respectively, leaving an intervening sequence of 12 bases. The germline V gene gives CDR1 as MNHEY and CDR2 as SVGAGI. The CDR3 has 14 amino acids, counting the end cysteine and phenylalanine. This entry keeps only the CDR3 DNA: 42 bases, framed from base 1. The source material was blood. This chain is built from TRBV6-5 and TRBJ2-1; TRBD1 is possibly the D segment (5 matching bases). The receptor was isolated from a girl aged 2-17 years with multiple sclerosis. The CDR3 protein is CASTKGIAYNEQFF. The sequenced DNA: TGTGCCAGCACAAAGGGGATAGCCTACAATGAGCAGTTCTTC.